The following is a T cell receptor (beta chain) sequence with its context. What antigen it recognizes has not been identified. Nothing much larger sits one base from this clone, and base qualities are not available. The data stem from a study of T-cell reconstitution after alpha-beta-depleted transplantation in children (dated by TCRdb to 2016 to 2017). Background for the entire study: T-cell immune reconstitution after TCRalphabeta/CD19-depleted allogeneic hematopoietic cell transplantation in children was quantitatively tracked in the study by means of TCR repertoire profiling.

The receptor library was made with PCR. TCRdb lists the instrument as Illumina HiSeq 2500. To normalize quantification of the TCRbeta repertoire, the TCR libraries were built with molecular barcoding that relied on unique molecular identifiers. Starting from the raw public reads, TCRdb applied fastp trimming at Q25, assembled clones with MiXCR and retained in-frame beta chains. Rows with one shared CDR3 protein collapse into an entry with the most common genes and DNA. The sample table lists some 70,000 distinct CDR3 sequences, approximately 7.4% of them with a count of one. Over 2.5% of the sample is held by the ten biggest clonotypes. The CDR3 runs 14 amino acids, cysteine and phenylalanine included. Kept here is only the CDR3 DNA, which spans 42 bases and is read in frame from base 1. V is cut by 3 bases and J by 3 bases, and the space between the germline ends is 12 bases. CDR1 and CDR2 were assigned from the germline V gene as SGHRS and YFSETQ.

This material consisted of PBMCs from the stem cell graft donor, taken from the stem cell graft. This chain is built from TRBV5-1 and TRBJ1-1; tentative D gene TRBD1, with 6 bases matching. This TCR was recovered from a human donor who donated a stem cell graft to a child with acute lymphoblastic leukemia. In nucleotide form, the sequence is TGCGCCAGCAGCTGGGGACATGACTACACTGAAGCTTTCTTT. Translated, it reads CASSWGHDYTEAFF.